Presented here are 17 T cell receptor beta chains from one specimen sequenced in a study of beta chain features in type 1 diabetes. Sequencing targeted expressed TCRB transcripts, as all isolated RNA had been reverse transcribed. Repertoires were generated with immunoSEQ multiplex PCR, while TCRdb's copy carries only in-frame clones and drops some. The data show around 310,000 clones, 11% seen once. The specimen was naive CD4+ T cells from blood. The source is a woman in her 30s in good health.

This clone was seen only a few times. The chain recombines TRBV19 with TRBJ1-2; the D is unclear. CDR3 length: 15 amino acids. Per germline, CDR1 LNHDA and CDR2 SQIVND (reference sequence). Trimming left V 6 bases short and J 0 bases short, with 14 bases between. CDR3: CASSNYQTSNYGYTF. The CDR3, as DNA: TGTGCCAGTAGCAATTACCAAACATCTAACTATGGCTACACCTTC.

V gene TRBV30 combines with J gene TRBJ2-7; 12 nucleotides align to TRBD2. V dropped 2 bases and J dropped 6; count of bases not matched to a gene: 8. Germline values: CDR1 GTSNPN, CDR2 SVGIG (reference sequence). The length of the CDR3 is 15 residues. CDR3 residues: CAWSPGLAGIFEQYF. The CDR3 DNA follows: TGTGCCTGGAGTCCAGGACTAGCGGGGATCTTCGAGCAGTACTTC. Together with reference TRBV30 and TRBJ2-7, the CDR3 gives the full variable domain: SQTIHQWPATLVQPVGSPLSLECTVEGTSNPNLYWYRQAAGRGLQLLFYSVGIGQISSEVPQNLSASRPQDRQFILSSKKLLLSDSGFYLCAWSPGLAGIFEQYFGPGTRLTVT.

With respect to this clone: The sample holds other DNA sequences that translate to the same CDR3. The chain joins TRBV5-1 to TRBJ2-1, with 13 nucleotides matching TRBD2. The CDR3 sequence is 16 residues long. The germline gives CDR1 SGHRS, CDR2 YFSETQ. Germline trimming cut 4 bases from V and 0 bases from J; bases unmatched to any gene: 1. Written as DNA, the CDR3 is TGCGCCAGCAGCCGGACTAGCGGGAGCTCCTACAATGAGCAGTTCTTC. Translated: CASSRTSGSSYNEQFF.

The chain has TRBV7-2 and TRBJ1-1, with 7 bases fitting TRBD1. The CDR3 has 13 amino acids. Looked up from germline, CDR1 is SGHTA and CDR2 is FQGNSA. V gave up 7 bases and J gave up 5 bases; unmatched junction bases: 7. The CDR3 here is CASKRQGGTEAFF. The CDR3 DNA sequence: TGTGCCAGCAAGAGACAGGGAGGTACTGAAGCTTTCTTT.

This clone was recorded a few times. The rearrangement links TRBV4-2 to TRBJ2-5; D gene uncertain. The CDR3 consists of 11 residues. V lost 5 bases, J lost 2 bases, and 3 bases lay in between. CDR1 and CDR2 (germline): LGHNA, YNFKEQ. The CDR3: CASSIQETQYF. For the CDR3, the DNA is TGTGCCAGCAGCATACAAGAGACCCAGTACTTC.

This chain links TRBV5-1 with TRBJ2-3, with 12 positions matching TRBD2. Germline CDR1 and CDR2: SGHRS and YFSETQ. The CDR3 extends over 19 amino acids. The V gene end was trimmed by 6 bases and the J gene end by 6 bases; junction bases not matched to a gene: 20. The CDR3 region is CASNPTARTSGKSADTQYF. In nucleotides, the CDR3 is TGCGCCAGCAACCCAACAGCCCGGACTAGCGGGAAGAGTGCGGATACGCAGTATTTT.

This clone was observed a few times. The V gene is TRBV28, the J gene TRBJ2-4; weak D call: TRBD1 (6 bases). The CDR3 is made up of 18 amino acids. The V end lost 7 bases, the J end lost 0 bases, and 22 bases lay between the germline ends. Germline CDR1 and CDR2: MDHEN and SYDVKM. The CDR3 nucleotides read TGTGCCAGCAAAACCAAATGGGGGCAGGCACTAGCCAAAAACATTCAGTACTTC. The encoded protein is CASKTKWGQALAKNIQYF.

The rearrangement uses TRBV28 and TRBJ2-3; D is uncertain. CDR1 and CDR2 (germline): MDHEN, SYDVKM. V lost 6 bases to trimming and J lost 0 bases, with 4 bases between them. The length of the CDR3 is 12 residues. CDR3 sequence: CASRQSTDTQYF. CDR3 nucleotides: TGTGCCAGCAGACAGAGCACAGATACGCAGTATTTT. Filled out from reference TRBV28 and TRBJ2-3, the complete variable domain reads DVKVTQSSRYLVKRTGEKVFLECVQDMDHENMFWYRQDPGLGLRLIYFSYDVKMKEKGDIPEGYSVSREKKERFSLILESASTNQTSMYLCASRQSTDTQYFGPGTRLTVL.

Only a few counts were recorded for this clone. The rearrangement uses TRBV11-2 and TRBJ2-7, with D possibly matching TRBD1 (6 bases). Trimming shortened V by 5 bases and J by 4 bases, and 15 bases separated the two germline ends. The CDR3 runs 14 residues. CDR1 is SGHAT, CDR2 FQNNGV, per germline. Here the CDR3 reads CASSPAGTIYEQYF. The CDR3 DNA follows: TGTGCCAGCAGCCCGGCCGGGACAATTTACGAGCAGTACTTC.

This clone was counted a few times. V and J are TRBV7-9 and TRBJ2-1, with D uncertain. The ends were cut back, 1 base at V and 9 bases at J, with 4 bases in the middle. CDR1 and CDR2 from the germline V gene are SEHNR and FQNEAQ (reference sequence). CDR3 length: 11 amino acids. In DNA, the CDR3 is TGTGCCAGCAGCTTAGTCGTTGAGCAGTTCTTC. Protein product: CASSLVVEQFF. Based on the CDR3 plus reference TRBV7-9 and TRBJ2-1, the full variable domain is DTGVSQNPRHKITKRGQNVTFRCDPISEHNRLYWYRQTLGQGPEFLTYFQNEAQLEKSRLLSDRFSAERPKGSFSTLEIQRTEQGDSAMYLCASSLVVEQFFGPGTRLTVL.

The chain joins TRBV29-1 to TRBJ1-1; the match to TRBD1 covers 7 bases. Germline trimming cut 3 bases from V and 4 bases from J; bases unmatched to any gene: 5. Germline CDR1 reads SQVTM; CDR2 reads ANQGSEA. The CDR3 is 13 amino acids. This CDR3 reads CSVEGQWGTEAFF. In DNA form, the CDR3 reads TGCAGCGTTGAGGGACAGTGGGGCACTGAAGCTTTCTTT. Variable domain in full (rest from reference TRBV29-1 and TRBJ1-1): SAVISQKPSRDICQRGTSLTIQCQVDSQVTMMFWYRQQPGQSLTLIATANQGSEATYESGFVIDKFPISRPNLTFSTLTVSNMSPEDSSIYLCSVEGQWGTEAFFGQGTRLTVV.

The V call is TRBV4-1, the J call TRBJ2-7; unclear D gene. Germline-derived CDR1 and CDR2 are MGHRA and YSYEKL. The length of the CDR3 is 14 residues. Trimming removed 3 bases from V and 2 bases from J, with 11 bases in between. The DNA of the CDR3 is TGCGCCAGCAGCCATGCTGACAAGCCCTACGAGCAGTACTTC. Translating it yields CASSHADKPYEQYF.

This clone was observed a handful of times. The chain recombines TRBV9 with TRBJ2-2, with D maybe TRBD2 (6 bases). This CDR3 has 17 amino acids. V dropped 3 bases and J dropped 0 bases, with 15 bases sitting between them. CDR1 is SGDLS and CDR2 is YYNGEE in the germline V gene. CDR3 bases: TGTGCCAGCAGCGCCACCAGACTAGGCGCGAACACCGGGGAGCTGTTTTTT. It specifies CASSATRLGANTGELFF.

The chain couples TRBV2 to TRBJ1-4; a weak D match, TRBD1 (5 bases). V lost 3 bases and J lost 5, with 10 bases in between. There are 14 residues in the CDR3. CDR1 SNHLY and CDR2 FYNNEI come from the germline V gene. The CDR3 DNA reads TGTGCCAGCAGTGAGCCAGGGTTAAATGAAAAACTGTTTTTT. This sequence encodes CASSEPGLNEKLFF.

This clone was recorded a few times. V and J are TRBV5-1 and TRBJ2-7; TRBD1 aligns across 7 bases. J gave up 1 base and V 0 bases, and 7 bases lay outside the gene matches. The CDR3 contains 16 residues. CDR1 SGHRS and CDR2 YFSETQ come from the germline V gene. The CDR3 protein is CASSLAPTGQSYEQYF. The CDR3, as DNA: TGCGCCAGCAGCTTGGCCCCGACAGGGCAATCCTACGAGCAGTACTTC. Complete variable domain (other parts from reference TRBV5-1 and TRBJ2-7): KAGVTQTPRYLIKTRGQQVTLSCSPISGHRSVSWYQQTPGQGLQFLFEYFSETQRNKGNFPGRFSGRQFSNSRSEMNVSTLELGDSALYLCASSLAPTGQSYEQYFGPGTRLTVT.

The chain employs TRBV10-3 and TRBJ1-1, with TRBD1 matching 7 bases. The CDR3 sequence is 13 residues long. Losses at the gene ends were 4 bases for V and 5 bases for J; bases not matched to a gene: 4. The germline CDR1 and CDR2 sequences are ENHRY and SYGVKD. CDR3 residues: CAISGEQGTEAFF. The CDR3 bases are TGTGCCATCAGTGGGGAACAGGGGACTGAAGCTTTCTTT.

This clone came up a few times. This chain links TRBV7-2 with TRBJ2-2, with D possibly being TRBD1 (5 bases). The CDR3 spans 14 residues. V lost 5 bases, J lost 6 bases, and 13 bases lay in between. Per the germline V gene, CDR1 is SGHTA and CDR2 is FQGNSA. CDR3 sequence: CASSLRQLPGELFF. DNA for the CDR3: TGTGCCAGCAGCCTACGACAGCTGCCCGGGGAGCTGTTTTTT.